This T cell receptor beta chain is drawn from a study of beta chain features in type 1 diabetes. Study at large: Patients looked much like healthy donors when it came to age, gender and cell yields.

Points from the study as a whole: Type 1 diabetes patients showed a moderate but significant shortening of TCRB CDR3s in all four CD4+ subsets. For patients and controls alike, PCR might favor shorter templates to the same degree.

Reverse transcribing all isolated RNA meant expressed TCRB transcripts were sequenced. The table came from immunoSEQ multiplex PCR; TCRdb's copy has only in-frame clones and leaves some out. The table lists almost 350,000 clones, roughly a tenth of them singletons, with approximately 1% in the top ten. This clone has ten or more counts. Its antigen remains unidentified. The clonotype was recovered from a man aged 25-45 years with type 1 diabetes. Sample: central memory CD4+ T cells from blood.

The CDR3, as DNA: TGTGCCAGCAGCCGTGACGGTACCGGGGAGCTGTTTTTT. Its translation: CASSRDGTGELFF. The gene calls are TRBV14 and TRBJ2-2; no definite D call. This CDR3 has 13 residues. Trimming removed 4 bases at V and 5 bases at J, with 8 bases between. The V gene's germline CDR1 is SGHDN and CDR2 FVKESK.